The T cell receptor beta chain described here comes from a study of regulatory and conventional T cells in RAG deficiency. Study observations and caveats: Patient subsets had shorter CDR3s; Omenn Treg-Tconv overlap exceeded 90%.

V gave up 6 bases and J gave up 7 bases, with 15 bases separating them. Germline V gives CDR1 MNHEY, CDR2 SVGAGI. The CDR3 is made up of 13 amino acids. As to this clone: Antigen unknown.

Assay used: immunoSEQ multiplex PCR; TCRdb lists only in-frame clones, some missing. The table shows fewer than 10,000 clones, with 89% occurring only once. Blood CD4+ CD25-high CD127-low regulatory T cells supplied the genomic DNA template. The same sample was also used in a study of regulatory T cells. That paper adds: The primer mix had 52 TRBV and 13 TRBJ primers.

This chain links TRBV6-5 with TRBJ2-5; D possibly corresponds to TRBD1 (6 bases). The clonotype comes from a human donor in good health. Source material: Tregs sorted from blood. The CDR3 loop is CASRLDRHRTQYF. The CDR3 nucleotides read TGTGCCAGCAGATTAGACAGGCACAGGACCCAGTACTTC.